The 23 T cell receptor beta chains given below trace back to one sample, sequenced in a study of T cell responses to AZD1222 COVID-19 vaccine. Assay used: immunoSEQ multiplex PCR; TCRdb lists only in-frame clones, some missing. The sample holds more than 150,000 clones, around 90% seen once. The sample consisted of peripheral blood, taken 28 days after the second AZD1222 dose. These receptors all stem from an adult who received the AZD1222 COVID-19 vaccine.

This chain uses TRBV4-1 with TRBJ2-7; 9 nucleotides match TRBD2. CDR1 and CDR2 from the germline V gene are MGHRA and YSYEKL. This CDR3 has 16 residues. J was trimmed by 0 bases and V by 4 bases; bases with no gene match: 7. The CDR3 region is CASSPLGGGASYEQYF. The CDR3 coding sequence is TGCGCCAGCAGCCCGCTGGGCGGGGGGGCCTCCTACGAGCAGTACTTC.

The rearrangement links TRBV30 to TRBJ1-5; the D gene is possibly TRBD1 (5 bases). Germline CDR1 and CDR2: GTSNPN and SVGIG (reference sequence). Trimming took 5 bases from V and 6 from J, leaving 20 bases between them. The CDR3 spans 15 residues. The CDR3 protein is CAWVSGTGPSQPQHF. DNA of the CDR3: TGTGCCTGGGTCTCCGGGACGGGCCCCAGTCAGCCCCAGCATTTT.

The rearrangement joins TRBV7-2 to TRBJ2-1, with 11 bases that match TRBD2. In germline, CDR1 is SGHTA, CDR2 FQGNSA. V lost 1 base to trimming and J lost 9 bases; unmatched junction nucleotides: 8. This CDR3 is 16 amino acids long. CDR3 nucleotide sequence: TGTGCCAGCAGCTTAGTGCCTAGCGGGAGGCTGGCTGAGCAGTTCTTC. Protein product: CASSLVPSGRLAEQFF.

The gene calls are TRBV7-2 and TRBJ2-1, with D perhaps TRBD2 (6 bases). Deletions cut 7 bases from V and 6 bases from J, with 13 bases between. The CDR3 extends over 13 amino acids. In germline, CDR1 is SGHTA, CDR2 FQGNSA. CDR3 nucleotides: TGTGCCAGCACGGGGAGGCCGGTCAATGAGCAGTTCTTC. Encoded protein: CASTGRPVNEQFF.

This clone was picked up one time. V usage is TRBV4-3 and J usage is TRBJ2-7, with no clear D. CDR1 and CDR2 from the germline V gene are LGHNA and YSLEER. The V end was cut by 0 bases, the J end by 4 bases, with 16 bases between. The CDR3 spans 16 residues. CDR3 in DNA: TGCGCCAGCAGCCAAGATCGGGCAGGTCCGTGGTACGAGCAGTACTTC. This codes for CASSQDRAGPWYEQYF.

This clone was detected once. The rearrangement links TRBV3-1 (or the pseudogene TRBV3-2) to TRBJ2-7; the match to TRBD1 covers 9 bases. V was pared by 4 bases and J by 6 bases, with 7 bases of the junction left unmatched. Germline-derived CDR1 and CDR2 are LGHDT and YNNKEL (reference sequence). CDR3 length equals 14 residues. In DNA form, the CDR3 reads TGTGCCAGCAGCCCCCGGGACAGGGACCCCGAGCAGTACTTC. It codes for CASSPRDRDPEQYF.

The chain carries TRBV5-1 and TRBJ2-5, with D possibly matching TRBD2 (6 bases). This CDR3 contains 16 residues. V was clipped by 0 bases and J by 2 bases, with 14 bases between them. Looked up from germline, CDR1 is SGHRS and CDR2 is YFSETQ. The CDR3 sequence is CASSLEGRRGQETQYF. CDR3 DNA sequence: TGCGCCAGCAGCTTGGAGGGTAGGCGGGGACAAGAGACCCAGTACTTC. Looking up the rest from reference TRBV5-1 and TRBJ2-5 gives the full variable domain: KAGVTQTPRYLIKTRGQQVTLSCSPISGHRSVSWYQQTPGQGLQFLFEYFSETQRNKGNFPGRFSGRQFSNSRSEMNVSTLELGDSALYLCASSLEGRRGQETQYFGPGTRLLVL.

The V and J genes are TRBV6-5 and TRBJ2-5, with D hard to call. The germline V and J ends were trimmed by 4 bases and 0 bases, with 3 bases remaining between them. The length of the CDR3 is 12 residues. CDR1 MNHEY and CDR2 SVGAGI come from the germline V gene. The DNA of the CDR3 is TGTGCCAGCAGTTCGAACCAAGAGACCCAGTACTTC. Its protein product is CASSSNQETQYF.

On this clone itself: Mismatch with germline at one junction end may stem from a read error. The V call is TRBV2, the J call TRBJ1-1, with 7 bases identical to TRBD1. Germline lookup yields CDR1 SNHLY and CDR2 FYNNEI. This CDR3 comprises 14 residues. The CDR3 region has the DNA TGTGCCAGCAGTAAGGACAGGTTTGTCACTGAAACTTTCTTT. Protein sequence: CASSKDRFVTETFF.

This clone was detected once. V and J are TRBV4-2 and TRBJ1-2; 8 bases agree with TRBD1. The CDR3 has 16 residues. V lost 0 bases and J lost 4; bases outside the gene matches: 7. Germline-derived CDR1 and CDR2 are LGHNA and YNFKEQ. CDR3 coding DNA: TGTGCCAGCAGCCAAGATCCCCAGGGGGCCGGCTATGGCTACACCTTC. Protein product: CASSQDPQGAGYGYTF.

This chain joins TRBV7-6 and TRBJ1-1; D is possibly TRBD1 (6 bases). V dropped 3 bases and J dropped 5 bases, with 13 bases sitting between them. This CDR3 spans 14 amino acids. CDR1 and CDR2 from the germline V gene are SGHVS and FNYEAQ. CDR3 sequence: CASSLGHRETEAFF. CDR3 DNA sequence: TGTGCCAGCAGCTTGGGACATCGAGAAACTGAAGCTTTCTTT.

About this clone itself: Other DNA sequences in this specimen translate into the identical CDR3. The gene calls are TRBV19 and TRBJ1-1; unclear D gene. The CDR3 consists of 11 residues. V was trimmed by 3 bases and J by 5 bases, leaving 4 bases between them. Germline V gene lookup returns CDR1 LNHDA and CDR2 SQIVND (reference sequence). DNA for the CDR3: TGTGCCAGTAGTATTGTAACTGAAGCTTTCTTT. This gives the protein CASSIVTEAFF.

This chain uses TRBV3-1 (or the pseudogene TRBV3-2) with TRBJ1-2; 9 nucleotides agree with TRBD1. This CDR3 has 15 amino acids. CDR1 LGHDT and CDR2 YNNKEL come from the germline V gene (reference sequence). Losses at the gene ends were 4 bases for V and 8 bases for J; bases not matched to a gene: 11. The CDR3 bases are TGTGCCAGCAGCCTGACAGGGGGACCGGTTATAGGCTACACCTTC. Residues: CASSLTGGPVIGYTF.

This chain joins TRBV30 and TRBJ2-1, with 9 bases lining up with TRBD2. Per germline, CDR1 GTSNPN and CDR2 SVGIG (reference sequence). The V segment lost 3 bases and the J segment 4 bases; nucleotides outside the gene matches: 10. The CDR3 is 16 residues long. In DNA, the CDR3 is TGTGCCTGGAGGTTTGCCGGGACTAGCAGGTACAATGAGCAGTTCTTC. It encodes CAWRFAGTSRYNEQFF.

The J gene is TRBJ1-1, the V gene TRBV5-1, with 9 bases matching TRBD1. CDR1 and CDR2 (germline): SGHRS, YFSETQ. V lost 4 bases to trimming and J lost 5 bases; unmatched junction nucleotides: 6. The CDR3 has 14 amino acids. The CDR3 sequence: CASSAQGAGTEAFF. CDR3 sequence (DNA): TGCGCCAGCAGCGCACAGGGGGCGGGTACTGAAGCTTTCTTT. The full variable domain, with the rest looked up from reference TRBV5-1 and TRBJ1-1, is KAGVTQTPRYLIKTRGQQVTLSCSPISGHRSVSWYQQTPGQGLQFLFEYFSETQRNKGNFPGRFSGRQFSNSRSEMNVSTLELGDSALYLCASSAQGAGTEAFFGQGTRLTVV.

This chain uses TRBV5-6 with TRBJ2-7; the D gene is possibly TRBD1 (6 bases). This CDR3 spans 12 amino acids. Trimming left V 2 bases short and J 6 bases short, with 9 bases between. The germline V gene encodes CDR1 SGHDT and CDR2 YYEEEE. CDR3 sequence reads: CASSLTGIEQYF. The CDR3 DNA reads TGTGCCAGCAGCTTAACAGGGATCGAGCAGTACTTC. Filled out from reference TRBV5-6 and TRBJ2-7, the complete variable domain reads DAGVTQSPTHLIKTRGQQVTLRCSPKSGHDTVSWYQQALGQGPQFIFQYYEEEERQRGNFPDRFSGHQFPNYSSELNVNALLLGDSALYLCASSLTGIEQYFGPGTRLTVT.

The chain uses TRBV19 and TRBJ1-2; 7 bases fit TRBD1. The CDR3 totals 15 residues. Trimming took 7 bases from V and 3 from J; bases not matched to a gene: 11. The V gene's germline CDR1 is LNHDA and CDR2 SQIVND (reference sequence). CDR3 sequence: CASISVGGQHYGYTF. CDR3 sequence (DNA): TGTGCCAGTATCTCCGTCGGGGGACAGCACTATGGCTACACCTTC.

The chain is built from TRBV10-3 and TRBJ1-1; D is perhaps TRBD1 (5 bases). Germline lookup yields CDR1 ENHRY and CDR2 SYGVKD. V was clipped by 6 bases and J by 0 bases, with 11 bases between them. The CDR3 loop spans 14 amino acids. CDR3 coding DNA: TGTGCCATCAGCCAGGGCCTAATGAACACTGAAGCTTTCTTT. This codes for CAISQGLMNTEAFF.

The chain recombines TRBV6-5 with TRBJ2-2; 8 positions agree with TRBD1. The CDR3 sequence is 14 residues long. The germline V gene encodes CDR1 MNHEY and CDR2 SVGAGI. Trimming removed 7 bases from V and 3 bases from J; junction bases left unmatched: 4. In nucleotides, the CDR3 is TGTGCCAGCAAGGACAGGGTGGACACCGGGGAGCTGTTTTTT. Protein product: CASKDRVDTGELFF.

This chain uses TRBV19 with TRBJ1-6; tentative D call: TRBD1 (5 bases). CDR3 length equals 17 residues. Between the trimmed V and J ends, which lost 3 bases and 10 bases, there was a span of 22 bases. The germline CDR1 and CDR2 sequences are LNHDA and SQIVND (reference sequence). In DNA, the CDR3 is TGTGCCAGTAGTATTTCCGCGGGAGGCCGGGGCGGATCACCCCTCCACTTT. It codes for CASSISAGGRGGSPLHF.

A remark on this clone: Distinct nucleotide sequences in the sample also encode this CDR3. The rearrangement uses TRBV7-2 and TRBJ1-1; possibly TRBD1 for D (6 bases). Germline-derived CDR1 and CDR2 are SGHTA and FQGNSA. The CDR3 covers 12 residues. Trimming took 1 base from V and 8 from J, leaving 8 bases between them. CDR3 loop: CASSLGGPEAFF. CDR3 sequence (DNA): TGTGCCAGCAGCTTAGGGGGGCCCGAAGCTTTCTTT.

This chain links TRBV7-2 with TRBJ1-5; 7 positions agree with TRBD1. V lost 3 bases, J lost 2 bases, and 4 bases stayed unmatched. The CDR3 sequence is 15 residues long. Per the germline V gene, CDR1 is SGHTA and CDR2 is FQGNSA. The CDR3 nucleotides are TGTGCCAGCAGCTTGACAGGGTCGGGCAATCAGCCCCAGCATTTT. It specifies CASSLTGSGNQPQHF.

The chain employs TRBV9 and TRBJ2-7, with 8 bases fitting TRBD2. Germline V gene sequence: CDR1 SGDLS, CDR2 YYNGEE. This CDR3 has 14 amino acids. V lost 3 bases and J lost 5; bases outside the gene matches: 7. CDR3 sequence (DNA): TGTGCCAGCAGCGAGCGAGCGGGAGAGAACGAGCAGTACTTC. Protein: CASSERAGENEQYF. Full variable domain (outside the CDR3, taken from reference TRBV9 and TRBJ2-7): DSGVTQTPKHLITATGQRVTLRCSPRSGDLSVYWYQQSLDQGLQFLIQYYNGEERAKGNILERFSAQQFPDLHSELNLSSLELGDSALYFCASSERAGENEQYFGPGTRLTVT.